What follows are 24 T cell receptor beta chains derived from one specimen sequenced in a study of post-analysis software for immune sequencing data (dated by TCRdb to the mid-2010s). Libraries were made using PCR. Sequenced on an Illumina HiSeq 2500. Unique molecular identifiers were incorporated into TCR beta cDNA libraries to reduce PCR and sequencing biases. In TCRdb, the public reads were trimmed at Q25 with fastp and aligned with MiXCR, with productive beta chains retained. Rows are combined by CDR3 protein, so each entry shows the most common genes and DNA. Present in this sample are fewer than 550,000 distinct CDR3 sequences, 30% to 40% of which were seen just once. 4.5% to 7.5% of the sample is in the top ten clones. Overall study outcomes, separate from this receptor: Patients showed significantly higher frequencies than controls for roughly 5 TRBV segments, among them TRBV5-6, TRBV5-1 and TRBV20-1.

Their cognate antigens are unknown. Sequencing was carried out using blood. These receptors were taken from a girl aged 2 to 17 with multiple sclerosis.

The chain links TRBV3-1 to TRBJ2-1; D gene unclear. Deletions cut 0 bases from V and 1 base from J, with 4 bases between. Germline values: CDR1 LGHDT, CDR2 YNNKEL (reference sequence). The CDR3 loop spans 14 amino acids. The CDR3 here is CASSQDESYNEQFF. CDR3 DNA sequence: TGTGCCAGCAGCCAAGATGAGTCCTACAATGAGCAGTTCTTC.

The CDR3 is CAIGFGQGSGYTF. The CDR3 DNA sequence: TGTGCCATCGGCTTCGGACAGGGAAGTGGCTACACCTTC. This chain connects TRBV10-3 to TRBJ1-2, with 8 bases that match TRBD1. V gave up 8 bases and J gave up 7 bases; unmatched junction bases: 9. The germline CDR1 and CDR2 sequences are ENHRY and SYGVKD. CDR3 length: 13 residues.

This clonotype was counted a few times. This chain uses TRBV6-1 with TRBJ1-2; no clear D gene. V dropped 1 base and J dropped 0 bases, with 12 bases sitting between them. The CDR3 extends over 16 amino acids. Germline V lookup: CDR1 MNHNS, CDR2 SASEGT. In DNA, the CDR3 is TGTGCCAGCAGTGAAGGAGGACTGCAAGCTAACTATGGCTACACCTTC. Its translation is CASSEGGLQANYGYTF.

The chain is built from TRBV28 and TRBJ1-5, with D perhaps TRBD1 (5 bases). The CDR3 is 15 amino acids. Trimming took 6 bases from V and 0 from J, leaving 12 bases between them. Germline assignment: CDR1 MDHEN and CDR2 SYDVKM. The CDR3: CASRPRDVSNQPQHF. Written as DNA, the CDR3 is TGTGCCAGCAGGCCAAGGGACGTTAGCAATCAGCCCCAGCATTTT.

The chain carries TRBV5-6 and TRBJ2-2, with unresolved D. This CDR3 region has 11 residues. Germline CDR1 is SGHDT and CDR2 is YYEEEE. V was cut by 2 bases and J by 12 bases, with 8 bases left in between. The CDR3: CASSLGLQLFF. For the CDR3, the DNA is TGTGCCAGCAGCTTAGGTCTCCAGCTGTTTTTT.

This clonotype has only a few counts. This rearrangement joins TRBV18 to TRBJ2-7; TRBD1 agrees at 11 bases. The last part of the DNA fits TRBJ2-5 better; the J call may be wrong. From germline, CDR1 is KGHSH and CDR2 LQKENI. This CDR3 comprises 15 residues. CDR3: CASSPGQGAFETQYF. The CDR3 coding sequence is TGTGCCAGCTCACCAGGACAGGGGGCGTTTGAGACCCAGTACTTC.

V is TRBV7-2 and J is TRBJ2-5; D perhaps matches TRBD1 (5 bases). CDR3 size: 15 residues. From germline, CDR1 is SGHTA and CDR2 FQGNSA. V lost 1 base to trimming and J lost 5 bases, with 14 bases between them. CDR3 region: CASSLEGREQETQYF. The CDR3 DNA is TGTGCCAGCAGCTTAGAGGGCAGGGAACAGGAGACCCAGTACTTC.

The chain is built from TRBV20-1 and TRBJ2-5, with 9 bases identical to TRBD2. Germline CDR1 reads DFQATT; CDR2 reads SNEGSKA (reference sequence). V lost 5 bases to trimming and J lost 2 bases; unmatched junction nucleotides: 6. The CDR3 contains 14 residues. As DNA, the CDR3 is TGCAGTGCTCAAGCGGGGGGTGGTCAAGAGACCCAGTACTTC. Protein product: CSAQAGGGQETQYF.

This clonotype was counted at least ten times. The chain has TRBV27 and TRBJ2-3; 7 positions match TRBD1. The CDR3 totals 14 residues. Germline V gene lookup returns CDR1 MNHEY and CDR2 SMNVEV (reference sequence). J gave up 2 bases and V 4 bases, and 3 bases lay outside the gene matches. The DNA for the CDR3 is TGTGCCAGCAGTTGGACAGGTCCCACAGATACGCAGTATTTT. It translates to CASSWTGPTDTQYF.

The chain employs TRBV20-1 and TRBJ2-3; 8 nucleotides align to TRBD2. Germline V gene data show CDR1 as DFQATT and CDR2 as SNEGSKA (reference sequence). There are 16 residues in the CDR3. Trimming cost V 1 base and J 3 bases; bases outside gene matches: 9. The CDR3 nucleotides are TGCAGTGCTAGAGTTACTCTACTAGCGGTGACAGATACGCAGTATTTT. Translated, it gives CSARVTLLAVTDTQYF.

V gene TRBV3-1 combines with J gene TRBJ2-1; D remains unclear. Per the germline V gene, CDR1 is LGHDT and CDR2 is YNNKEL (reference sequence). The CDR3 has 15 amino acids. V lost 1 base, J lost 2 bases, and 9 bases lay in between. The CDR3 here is CASSQGALPYNEQFF. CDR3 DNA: TGTGCCAGCAGCCAAGGGGCTCTCCCCTACAATGAGCAGTTCTTC.

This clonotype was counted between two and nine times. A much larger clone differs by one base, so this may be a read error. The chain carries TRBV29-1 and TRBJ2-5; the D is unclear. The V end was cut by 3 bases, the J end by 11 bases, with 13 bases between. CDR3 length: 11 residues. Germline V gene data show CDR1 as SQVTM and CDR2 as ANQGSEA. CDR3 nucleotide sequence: TGCAGCGTTGAGAAGGACGATGAGCAGTACTTC. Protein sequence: CSVEKDDEQYF.

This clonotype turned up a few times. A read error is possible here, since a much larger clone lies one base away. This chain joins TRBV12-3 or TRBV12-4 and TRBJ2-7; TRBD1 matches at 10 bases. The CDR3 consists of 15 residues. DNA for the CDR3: TGTGCCAGCAGTTTAGGGACAGGGGGGTCCTACGAGCAGAACTTC. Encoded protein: CASSLGTGGSYEQNF.

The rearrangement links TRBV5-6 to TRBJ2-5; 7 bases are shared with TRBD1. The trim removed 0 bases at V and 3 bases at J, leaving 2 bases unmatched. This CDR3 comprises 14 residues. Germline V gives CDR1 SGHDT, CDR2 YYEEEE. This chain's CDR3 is CASSLVGGKETQYF. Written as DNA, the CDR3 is TGTGCCAGCAGCTTGGTAGGGGGCAAAGAGACCCAGTACTTC.

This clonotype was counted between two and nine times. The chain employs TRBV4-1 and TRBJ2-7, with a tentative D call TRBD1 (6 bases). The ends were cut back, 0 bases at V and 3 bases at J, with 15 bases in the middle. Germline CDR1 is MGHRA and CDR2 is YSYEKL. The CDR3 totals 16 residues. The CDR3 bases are TGCGCCAGCAGCCAAGACAGAGGGGGAACCAACTACGAGCAGTACTTC. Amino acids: CASSQDRGGTNYEQYF.

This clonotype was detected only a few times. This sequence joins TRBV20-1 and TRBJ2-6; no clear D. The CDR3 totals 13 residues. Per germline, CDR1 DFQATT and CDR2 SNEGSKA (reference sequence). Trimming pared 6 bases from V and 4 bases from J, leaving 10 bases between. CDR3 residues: CSARPRGANVLTF. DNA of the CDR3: TGCAGTGCCAGACCCCGGGGGGCCAACGTCCTGACTTTC.

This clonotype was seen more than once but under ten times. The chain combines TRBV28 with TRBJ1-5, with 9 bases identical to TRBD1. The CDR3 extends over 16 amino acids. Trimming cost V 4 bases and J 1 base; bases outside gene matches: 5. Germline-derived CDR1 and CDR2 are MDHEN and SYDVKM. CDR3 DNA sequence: TGTGCCAGCAGTTCTGGGACAGGGTTGAGCAATCAGCCCCAGCATTTT. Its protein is CASSSGTGLSNQPQHF.

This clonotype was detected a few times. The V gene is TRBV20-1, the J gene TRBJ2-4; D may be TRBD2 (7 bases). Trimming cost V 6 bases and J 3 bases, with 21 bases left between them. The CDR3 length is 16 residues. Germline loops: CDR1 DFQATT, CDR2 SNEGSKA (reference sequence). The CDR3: CSAQRGRAIDKNIQYF. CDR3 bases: TGCAGTGCCCAAAGGGGGAGGGCTATTGACAAAAACATTCAGTACTTC.

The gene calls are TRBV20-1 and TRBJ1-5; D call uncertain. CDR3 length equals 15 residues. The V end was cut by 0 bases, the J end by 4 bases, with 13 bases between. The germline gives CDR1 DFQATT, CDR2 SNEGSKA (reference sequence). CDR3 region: CSARDLEQQNQPQHF. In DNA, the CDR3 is TGCAGTGCTAGAGATTTGGAACAGCAAAATCAGCCCCAGCATTTT.

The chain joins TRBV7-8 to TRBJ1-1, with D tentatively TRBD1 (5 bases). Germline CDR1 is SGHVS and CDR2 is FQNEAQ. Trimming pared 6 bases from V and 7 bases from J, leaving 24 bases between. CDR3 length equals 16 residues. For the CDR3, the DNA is TGTGCCAGCAGGCGTCCCGGGGCGGTGGAGGGCATTGAAGCTTTCTTT. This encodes CASRRPGAVEGIEAFF. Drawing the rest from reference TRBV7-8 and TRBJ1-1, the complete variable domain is GAGVSQSPRYKVAKRGQDVALRCDPISGHVSLFWYQQALGQGPEFLTYFQNEAQLDKSGLPSDRFFAERPEGSVSTLKIQRTQQEDSAVYLCASRRPGAVEGIEAFFGQGTRLTVV.

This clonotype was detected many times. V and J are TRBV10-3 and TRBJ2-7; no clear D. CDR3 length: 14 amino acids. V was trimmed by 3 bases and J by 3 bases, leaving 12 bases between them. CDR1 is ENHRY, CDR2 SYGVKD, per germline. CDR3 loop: CAISERSSDYEQYF. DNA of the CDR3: TGTGCCATCAGTGAACGGTCGTCCGACTACGAGCAGTACTTC.

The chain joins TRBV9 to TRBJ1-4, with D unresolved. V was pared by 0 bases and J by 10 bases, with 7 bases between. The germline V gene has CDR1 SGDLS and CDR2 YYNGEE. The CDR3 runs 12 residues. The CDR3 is CASSVVGGKLFF. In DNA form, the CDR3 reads TGTGCCAGCAGCGTAGTAGGCGGAAAACTGTTTTTT. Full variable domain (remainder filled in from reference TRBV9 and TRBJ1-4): DSGVTQTPKHLITATGQRVTLRCSPRSGDLSVYWYQQSLDQGLQFLIQYYNGEERAKGNILERFSAQQFPDLHSELNLSSLELGDSALYFCASSVVGGKLFFGSGTQLSVL.

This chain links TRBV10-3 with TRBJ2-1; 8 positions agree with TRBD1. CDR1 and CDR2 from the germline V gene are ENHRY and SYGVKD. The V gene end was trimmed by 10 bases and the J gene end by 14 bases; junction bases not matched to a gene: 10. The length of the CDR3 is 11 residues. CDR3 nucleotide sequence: TGTGCCACCAAAGGGACAGGCGGGGAGTTCTTC. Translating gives CATKGTGGEFF.

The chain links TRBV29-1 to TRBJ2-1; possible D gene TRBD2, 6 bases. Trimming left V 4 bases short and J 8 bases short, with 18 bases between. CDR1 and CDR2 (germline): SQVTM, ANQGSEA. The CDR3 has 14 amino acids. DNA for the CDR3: TGCAGCGTTGTGGGTGTCGGGGGACGAGATGAGCAGTTCTTC. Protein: CSVVGVGGRDEQFF.